This TCR beta chain appears in the sequencing data of a study of T-cell reconstitution after alpha-beta-depleted transplantation in children. Preparation of the TCRbeta library was carried out with unique molecular identifiers. TCRdb itself ran the PCR reads through MiXCR, one entry per CDR3 protein. The profile shows around 440,000 distinct CDR3 sequences, 16% of them singletons. There are 13 residues in the CDR3. Germline lookup yields CDR1 SGHRS and CDR2 YFSETQ. V was clipped by 7 bases and J by 4 bases; unmatched bases: 6. Source: PBMCs, mostly from graft donor cells, taken 360 days after TCRalphabeta/CD19-depleted stem cell transplant. The receptor was isolated from a boy younger than two who had a stem cell transplant for Wiskott-Aldrich syndrome, so the T cells may come from the graft donor. This sequence joins TRBV5-1 and TRBJ2-5, with 8 bases aligning to TRBD2. CDR3 sequence reads: CASPRGGRETQYF. CDR3 coding DNA: TGCGCCAGCCCCCGGGGGGGCCGAGAGACCCAGTACTTC.